The present entry profiles one T cell receptor (beta chain) with its context. The V segment lost 4 bases and the J segment 0 bases; nucleotides outside the gene matches: 7. The CDR3 has 17 residues. Germline V CDR1 and CDR2: SGDLS, YYNGEE. The sample originates from a study of blood T cell repertoires in COVID-19. Background on the study: The United States, Italy and Spain provided the acute and convalescent COVID-19 samples. From T cells, B-cell-depleted T cells, or PBMCs came the material, which was cDNA or gDNA.

Methods used by the authors: Estimated nucleated cell counts came from reference gene primer amplification. Using immunoSEQ multiplex PCR, the repertoire was profiled, and TCRdb retains in-frame clones only, with some absent. V, J and clone size reflect that table, while D and trimming were determined from the DNA. The table has 300,000 or so clones, about 83% seen once. The sequence derives from a woman in her fifties or sixties with acute or convalescent COVID-19. The chain employs TRBV9 and TRBJ2-2; 9 positions match TRBD2. Specimen: peripheral blood. In DNA, the CDR3 is TGTGCCAGCAGCACCTCTCTAGCGGGATCGAACACCGGGGAGCTGTTTTTT. Its translation is CASSTSLAGSNTGELFF.